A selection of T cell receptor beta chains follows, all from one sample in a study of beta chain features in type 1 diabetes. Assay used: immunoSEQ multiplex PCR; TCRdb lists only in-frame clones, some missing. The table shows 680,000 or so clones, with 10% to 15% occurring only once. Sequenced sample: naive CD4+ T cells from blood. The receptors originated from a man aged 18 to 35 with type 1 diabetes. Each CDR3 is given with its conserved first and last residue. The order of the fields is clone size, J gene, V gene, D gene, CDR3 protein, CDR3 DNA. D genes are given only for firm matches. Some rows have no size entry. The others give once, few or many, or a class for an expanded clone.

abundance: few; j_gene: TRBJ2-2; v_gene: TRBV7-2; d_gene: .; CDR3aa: CASSPIEGTGELFF; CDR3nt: TGTGCCAGCAGCCCGATCGAGGGCACCGGGGAGCTGTTTTTT
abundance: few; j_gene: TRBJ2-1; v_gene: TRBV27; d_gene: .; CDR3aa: CASSFGGNNEQFF; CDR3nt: TGTGCCAGCAGTTTTGGGGGAAACAATGAGCAGTTCTTC
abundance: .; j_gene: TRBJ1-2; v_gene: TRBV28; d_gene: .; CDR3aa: CASSQPGLVYGYTF; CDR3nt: TGTGCCAGCAGCCAACCGGGACTGGTCTATGGCTACACCTTC
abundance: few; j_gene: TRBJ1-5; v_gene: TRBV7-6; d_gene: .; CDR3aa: CASSRDSNQPQHF; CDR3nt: TGTGCCAGCAGCCGGGACAGCAATCAGCCCCAGCATTTT
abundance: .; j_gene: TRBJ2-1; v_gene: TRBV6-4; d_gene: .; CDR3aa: CASSDTGLSYNEQFF; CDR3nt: TGTGCCAGCAGTGACACAGGGCTCTCCTACAATGAGCAGTTCTTC
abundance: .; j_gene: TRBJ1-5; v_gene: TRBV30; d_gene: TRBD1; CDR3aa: CAWSADRADSNQPQHF; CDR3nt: TGTGCCTGGAGTGCTGACAGGGCCGATAGCAATCAGCCCCAGCATTTT
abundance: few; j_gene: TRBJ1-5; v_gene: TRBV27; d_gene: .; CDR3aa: CASSLTAYKASQPQHF; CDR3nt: TGTGCCAGCAGTTTGACGGCCTACAAGGCCTCTCAGCCCCAGCATTTT
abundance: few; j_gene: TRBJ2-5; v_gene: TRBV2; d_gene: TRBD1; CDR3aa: CASSEQGQEQETQYF; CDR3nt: TGTGCCAGCAGTGAACAGGGACAGGAGCAAGAGACCCAGTACTTC
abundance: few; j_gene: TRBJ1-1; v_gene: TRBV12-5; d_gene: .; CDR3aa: CASGLTAGGAYTEAFF; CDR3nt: TGTGCTAGTGGTTTGACCGCCGGAGGGGCATACACTGAAGCTTTCTTT
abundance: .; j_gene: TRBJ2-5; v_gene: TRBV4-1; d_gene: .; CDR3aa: CASSQAGVWQETQYF; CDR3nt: TGCGCCAGCAGCCAAGCGGGGGTCTGGCAAGAGACCCAGTACTTC
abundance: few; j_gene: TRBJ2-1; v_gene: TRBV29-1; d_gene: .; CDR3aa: CSVEAPGGQSSYNEQFF; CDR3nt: TGCAGCGTTGAGGCACCGGGGGGCCAAAGCTCCTACAATGAGCAGTTCTTC
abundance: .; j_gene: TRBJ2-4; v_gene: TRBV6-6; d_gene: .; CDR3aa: CASSYLQENIQYF; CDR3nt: TGTGCCAGCAGTTACCTACAGGAGAACATTCAGTACTTC
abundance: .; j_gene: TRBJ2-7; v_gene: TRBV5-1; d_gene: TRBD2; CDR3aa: CASSLATSGSSYEQYF; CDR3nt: TGCGCCAGCAGCTTGGCGACTAGCGGAAGCTCCTACGAGCAGTACTTC
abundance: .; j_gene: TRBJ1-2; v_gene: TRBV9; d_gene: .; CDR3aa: CASRGPNYGYTF; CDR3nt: TGTGCCAGCAGGGGGCCAAACTATGGCTACACCTTC
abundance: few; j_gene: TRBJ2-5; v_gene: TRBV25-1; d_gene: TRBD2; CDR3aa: CASSEASGGQETQYF; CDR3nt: TGTGCCAGCAGTGAGGCTAGCGGGGGCCAAGAGACCCAGTACTTC
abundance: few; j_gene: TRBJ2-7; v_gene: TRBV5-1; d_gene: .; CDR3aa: CASSSTYEQYF; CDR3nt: TGCGCCAGCAGCTCCACCTACGAGCAGTACTTC
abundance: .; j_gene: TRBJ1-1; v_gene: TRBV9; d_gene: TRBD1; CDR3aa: CASSPRTGMNTEAFF; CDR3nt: TGTGCCAGCAGCCCCAGGACAGGGATGAACACTGAAGCTTTCTTT
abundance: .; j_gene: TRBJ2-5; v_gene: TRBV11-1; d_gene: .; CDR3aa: CASSLGTGETQYF; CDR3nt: TGTGCCAGCAGCTTAGGAACAGGGGAGACCCAGTACTTC
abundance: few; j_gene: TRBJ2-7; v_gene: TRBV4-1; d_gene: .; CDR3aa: CASSQDSRQNYEQYF; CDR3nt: TGCGCCAGCAGCCAAGACTCCCGACAGAACTACGAGCAGTACTTC
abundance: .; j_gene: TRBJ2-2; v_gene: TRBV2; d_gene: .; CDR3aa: CASRGTTGELFF; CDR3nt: TGTGCCAGCAGGGGAACCACCGGGGAGCTGTTTTTT
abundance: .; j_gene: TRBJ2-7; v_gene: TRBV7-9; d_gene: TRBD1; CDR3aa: CASSPGTVAYEQYF; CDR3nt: TGTGCCAGCAGCCCCGGGACAGTCGCCTACGAGCAGTACTTC
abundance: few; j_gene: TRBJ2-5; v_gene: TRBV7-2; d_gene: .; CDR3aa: CASRQTGNQETQYF; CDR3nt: TGTGCCAGCAGACAAACAGGGAACCAAGAGACCCAGTACTTC
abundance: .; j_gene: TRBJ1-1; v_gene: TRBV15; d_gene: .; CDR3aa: CATSSQENTEAFF; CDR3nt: TGTGCCACCAGCAGTCAGGAGAACACTGAAGCTTTCTTT
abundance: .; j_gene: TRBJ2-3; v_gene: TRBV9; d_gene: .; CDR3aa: CASSVVISADTQYF; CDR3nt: TGTGCCAGCAGCGTAGTTATCTCGGCAGATACGCAGTATTTT
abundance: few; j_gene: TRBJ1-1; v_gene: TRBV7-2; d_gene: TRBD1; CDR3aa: CASRLDRGVGTEAFF; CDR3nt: TGTGCCAGCAGGTTAGACAGGGGAGTGGGCACTGAAGCTTTCTTT
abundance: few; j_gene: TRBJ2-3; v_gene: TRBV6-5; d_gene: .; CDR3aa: CASSYSGQGPGDTQYF; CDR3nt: TGTGCCAGCAGTTACTCCGGGCAGGGCCCAGGAGATACGCAGTATTTT
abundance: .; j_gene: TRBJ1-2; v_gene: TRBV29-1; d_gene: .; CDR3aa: CSVEAGLDRRYGYTF; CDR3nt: TGCAGCGTTGAGGCCGGATTGGACCGCCGCTATGGCTACACCTTC
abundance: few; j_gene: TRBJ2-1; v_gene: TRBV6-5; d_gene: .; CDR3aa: CASSWGTGSSNEQFF; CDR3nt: TGTGCCAGCAGTTGGGGGACGGGAAGTAGCAATGAGCAGTTCTTC
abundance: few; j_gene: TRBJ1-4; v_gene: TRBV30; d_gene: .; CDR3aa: CAWRWAPGEKLFF; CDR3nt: TGTGCCTGGAGATGGGCGCCGGGTGAAAAACTGTTTTTT
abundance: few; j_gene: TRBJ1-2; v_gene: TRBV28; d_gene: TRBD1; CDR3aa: CASSSGQIYGYTF; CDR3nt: TGTGCCAGCAGCTCGGGACAGATCTATGGCTACACCTTC
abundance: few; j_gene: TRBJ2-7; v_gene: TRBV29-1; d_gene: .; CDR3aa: CSLSEDGPIYEQYF; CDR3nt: TGCAGCCTTTCTGAAGACGGTCCCATCTACGAGCAGTACTTC
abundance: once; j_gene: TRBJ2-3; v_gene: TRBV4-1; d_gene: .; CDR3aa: CASSQGLPGATRDTQYF; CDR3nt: TGCGCCAGCAGCCAAGGGCTGCCGGGGGCGACACGGGATACGCAGTATTTT
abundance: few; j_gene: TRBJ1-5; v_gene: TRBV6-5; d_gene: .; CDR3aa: CASSTSGRPNQPQHF; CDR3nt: TGTGCCAGCAGTACGAGTGGGAGGCCCAATCAGCCCCAGCATTTT
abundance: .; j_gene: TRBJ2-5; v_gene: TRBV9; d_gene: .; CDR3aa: CASSVGGQEGETQYF; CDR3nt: TGTGCCAGCAGCGTAGGGGGGCAGGAAGGTGAGACCCAGTACTTC
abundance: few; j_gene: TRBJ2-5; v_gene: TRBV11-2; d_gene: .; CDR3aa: CASSLVTGFQETQYF; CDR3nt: TGTGCCAGCAGCTTAGTTACCGGGTTTCAAGAGACCCAGTACTTC
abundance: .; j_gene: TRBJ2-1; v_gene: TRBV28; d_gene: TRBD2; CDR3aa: CASLPRGFSYNEQFF; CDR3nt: TGTGCCAGCTTACCGCGGGGGTTCTCCTACAATGAGCAGTTCTTC
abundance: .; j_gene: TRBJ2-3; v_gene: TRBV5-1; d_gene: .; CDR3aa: CASSFSGTGTSTDTQYF; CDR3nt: TGCGCCAGCAGCTTCTCCGGGACTGGTACGTCGACAGATACGCAGTATTTT
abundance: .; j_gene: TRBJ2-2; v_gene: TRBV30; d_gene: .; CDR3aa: CAWSPLGTGELFF; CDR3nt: TGTGCCTGGTCTCCCCTGGGCACCGGGGAGCTGTTTTTT
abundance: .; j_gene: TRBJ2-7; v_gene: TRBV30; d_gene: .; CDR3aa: CAWGRGSEQYF; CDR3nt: TGTGCCTGGGGACGGGGGTCCGAGCAGTACTTC
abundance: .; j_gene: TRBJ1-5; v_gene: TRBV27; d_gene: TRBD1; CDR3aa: CASSQADRASGPQHF; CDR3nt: TGTGCCAGCAGCCAAGCGGACAGGGCCTCGGGACCCCAGCATTTT
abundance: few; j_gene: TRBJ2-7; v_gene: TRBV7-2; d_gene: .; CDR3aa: CASSLRLYEQYF; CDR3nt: TGTGCCAGCAGCTTAAGACTATACGAGCAGTACTTC
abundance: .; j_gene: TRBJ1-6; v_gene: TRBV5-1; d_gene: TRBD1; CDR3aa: CASRSRQGDSPLHF; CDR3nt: TGCGCCAGTCGATCGAGACAGGGGGATTCACCCCTCCACTTT
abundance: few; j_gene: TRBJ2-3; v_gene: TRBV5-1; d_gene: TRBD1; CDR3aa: CASSFTGQGTDTQYF; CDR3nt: TGCGCCAGCAGTTTTACTGGACAGGGCACAGATACGCAGTATTTT
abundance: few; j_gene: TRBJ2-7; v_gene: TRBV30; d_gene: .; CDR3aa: CAWSLAVEQYF; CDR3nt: TGTGCCTGGAGTTTGGCCGTCGAGCAGTACTTC
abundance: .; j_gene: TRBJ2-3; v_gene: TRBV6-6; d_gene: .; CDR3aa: CASGVAANKWDTQYF; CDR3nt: TGTGCCAGCGGGGTCGCAGCGAACAAGTGGGATACGCAGTATTTT
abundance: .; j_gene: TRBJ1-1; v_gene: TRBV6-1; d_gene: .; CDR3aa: CASSELLETEAFF; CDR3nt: TGTGCCAGCAGTGAACTCCTGGAGACTGAAGCTTTCTTT
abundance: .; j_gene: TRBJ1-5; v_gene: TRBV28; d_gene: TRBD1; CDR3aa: CASSLTGDNQPQHF; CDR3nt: TGTGCCAGCAGCCTAACAGGGGACAATCAGCCCCAGCATTTT
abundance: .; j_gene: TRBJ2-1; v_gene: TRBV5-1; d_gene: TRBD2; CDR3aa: CASSAGPGRDGEQFF; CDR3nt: TGCGCCAGCAGCGCCGGCCCGGGGAGGGACGGTGAGCAGTTCTTC
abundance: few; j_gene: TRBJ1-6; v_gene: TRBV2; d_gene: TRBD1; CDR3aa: CASRLQGAVSPLHF; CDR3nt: TGTGCCAGCAGACTACAGGGGGCTGTTTCACCCCTCCACTTT
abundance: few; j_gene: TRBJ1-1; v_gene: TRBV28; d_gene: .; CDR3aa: CASSRRQNTEAFF; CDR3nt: TGTGCCAGCAGCCGTCGACAGAACACTGAAGCTTTCTTT
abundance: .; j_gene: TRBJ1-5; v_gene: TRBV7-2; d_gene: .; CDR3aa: CASSTRPWGGQPQHF; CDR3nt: TGTGCCAGCAGCACTCGACCCTGGGGGGGTCAGCCCCAGCATTTT